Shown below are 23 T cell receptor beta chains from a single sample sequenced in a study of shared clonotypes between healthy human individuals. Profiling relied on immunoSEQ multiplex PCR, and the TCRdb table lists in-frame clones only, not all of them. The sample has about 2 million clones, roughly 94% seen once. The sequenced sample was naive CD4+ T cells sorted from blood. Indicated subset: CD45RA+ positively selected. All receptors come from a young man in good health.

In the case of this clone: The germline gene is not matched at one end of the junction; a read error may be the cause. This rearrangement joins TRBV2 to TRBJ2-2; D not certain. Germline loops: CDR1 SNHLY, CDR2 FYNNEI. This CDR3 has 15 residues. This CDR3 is CASSEADANTGELFF. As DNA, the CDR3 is TGTGCCAGCAGCGAAGCAGATGCGAACACCGGGGAGCTGTTTTTT.

The CDR3 loop is CASRQNDEQFF. The CDR3, as DNA: TGCGCCAGCAGGCAAAACGATGAGCAGTTCTTC. The chain uses TRBV5-1 and TRBJ2-1; no reliable D call. CDR3 length: 11 amino acids. CDR1 and CDR2 from the germline V gene are SGHRS and YFSETQ. V was cut by 5 bases and J by 8 bases, with 8 bases left in between.

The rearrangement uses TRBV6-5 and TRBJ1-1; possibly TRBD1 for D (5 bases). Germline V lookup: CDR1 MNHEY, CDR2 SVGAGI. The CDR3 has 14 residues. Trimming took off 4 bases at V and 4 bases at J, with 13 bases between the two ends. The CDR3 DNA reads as TGTGCCAGCAGTTTTGGGGGATCGCTCACTGAAGCTTTCTTT. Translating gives CASSFGGSLTEAFF.

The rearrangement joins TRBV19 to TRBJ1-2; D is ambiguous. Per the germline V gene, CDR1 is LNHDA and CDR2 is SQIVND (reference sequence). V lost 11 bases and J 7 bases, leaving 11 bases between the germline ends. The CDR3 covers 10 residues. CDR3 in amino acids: CAGLCSGYTF. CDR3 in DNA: TGTGCCGGTCTCTGTTCTGGCTACACCTTC.

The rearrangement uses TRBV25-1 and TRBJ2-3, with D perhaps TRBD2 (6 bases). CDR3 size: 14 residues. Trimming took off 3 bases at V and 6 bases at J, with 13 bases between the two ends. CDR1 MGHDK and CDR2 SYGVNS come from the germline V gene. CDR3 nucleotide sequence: TGTGCCAGCAGTGATTTTGGGGGGTCGGATACGCAGTATTTT. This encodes CASSDFGGSDTQYF.

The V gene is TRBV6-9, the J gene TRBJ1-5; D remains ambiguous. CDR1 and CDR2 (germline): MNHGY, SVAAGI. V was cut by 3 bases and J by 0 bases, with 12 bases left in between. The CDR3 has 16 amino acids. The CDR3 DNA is TGTGCCAGCAGTTACTTCGACGGAAATAGCAATCAGCCCCAGCATTTT. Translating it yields CASSYFDGNSNQPQHF.

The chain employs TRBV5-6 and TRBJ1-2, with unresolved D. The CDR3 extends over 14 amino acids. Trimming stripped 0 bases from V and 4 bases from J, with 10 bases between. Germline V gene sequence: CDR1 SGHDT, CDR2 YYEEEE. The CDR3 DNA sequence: TGTGCCAGCAGCTTGGGTCAGGACCGCTATGGCTACACCTTC. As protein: CASSLGQDRYGYTF.

The CDR3 sequence: CASEPRGAGSGNTIYF. The CDR3 nucleotides read TGCGCCAGCGAACCAAGGGGGGCTGGCTCTGGAAACACCATATATTTT. The V call is TRBV4-1, the J call TRBJ1-3; D may be TRBD1 (6 bases). Germline V gene lookup returns CDR1 MGHRA and CDR2 YSYEKL. Trimming stripped 8 bases from V and 0 bases from J, with 17 bases between. This CDR3 is 16 amino acids long.

For the CDR3, the DNA is TGCGCCAGCAGCCGACAGGGGGGCACAGATACGCAGTATTTT. Protein product: CASSRQGGTDTQYF. V and J are TRBV4-1 and TRBJ2-3; 9 bases align to TRBD1. This CDR3 has 14 residues. Trimming removed 4 bases from V and 1 base from J; junction bases left unmatched: 0. Germline CDR1 MGHRA, CDR2 YSYEKL.

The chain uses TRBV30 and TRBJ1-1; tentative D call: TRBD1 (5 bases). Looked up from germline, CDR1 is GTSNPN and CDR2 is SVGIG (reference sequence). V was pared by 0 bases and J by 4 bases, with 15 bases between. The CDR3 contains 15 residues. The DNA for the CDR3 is TGTGCCTGGAGTGTACGAGGCGGCGGGGGCACTGAAGCTTTCTTT. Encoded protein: CAWSVRGGGGTEAFF. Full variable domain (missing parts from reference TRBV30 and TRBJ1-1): SQTIHQWPATLVQPVGSPLSLECTVEGTSNPNLYWYRQAAGRGLQLLFYSVGIGQISSEVPQNLSASRPQDRQFILSSKKLLLSDSGFYLCAWSVRGGGGTEAFFGQGTRLTVV.

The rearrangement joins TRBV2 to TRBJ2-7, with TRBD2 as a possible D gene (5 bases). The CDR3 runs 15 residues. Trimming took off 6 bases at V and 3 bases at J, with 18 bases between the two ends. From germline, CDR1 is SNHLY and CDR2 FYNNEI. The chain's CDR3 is CASRRTRLLYYEQYF. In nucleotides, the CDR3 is TGTGCCAGCAGAAGAACTAGGCTTCTCTACTACGAGCAGTACTTC.

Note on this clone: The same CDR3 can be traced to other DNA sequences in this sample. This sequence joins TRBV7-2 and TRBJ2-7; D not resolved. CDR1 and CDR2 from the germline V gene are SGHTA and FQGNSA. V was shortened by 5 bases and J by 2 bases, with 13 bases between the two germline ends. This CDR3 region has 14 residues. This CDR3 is CASSLDLGTYEQYF. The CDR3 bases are TGTGCCAGCAGCCTCGACCTAGGCACCTACGAGCAGTACTTC.

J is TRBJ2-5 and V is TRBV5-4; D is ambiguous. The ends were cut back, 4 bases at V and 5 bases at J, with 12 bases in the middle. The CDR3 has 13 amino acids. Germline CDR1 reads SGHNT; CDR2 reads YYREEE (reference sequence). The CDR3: CASSTSLWETQYF. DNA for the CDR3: TGTGCCAGCAGCACCTCACTTTGGGAGACCCAGTACTTC.

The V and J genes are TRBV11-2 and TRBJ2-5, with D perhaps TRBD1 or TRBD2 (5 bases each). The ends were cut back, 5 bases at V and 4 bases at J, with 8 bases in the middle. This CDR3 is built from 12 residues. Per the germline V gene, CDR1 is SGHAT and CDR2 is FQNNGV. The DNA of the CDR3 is TGTGCCAGCAGCCCAGGGACAGAGACCCAGTACTTC. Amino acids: CASSPGTETQYF.

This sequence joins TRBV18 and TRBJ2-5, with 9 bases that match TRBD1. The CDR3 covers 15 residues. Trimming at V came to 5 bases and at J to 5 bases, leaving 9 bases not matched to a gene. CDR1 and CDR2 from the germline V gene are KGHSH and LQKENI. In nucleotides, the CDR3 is TGTGCCAGCTCAAGGGGACAGGGTTCGGGGGAGACCCAGTACTTC. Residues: CASSRGQGSGETQYF.

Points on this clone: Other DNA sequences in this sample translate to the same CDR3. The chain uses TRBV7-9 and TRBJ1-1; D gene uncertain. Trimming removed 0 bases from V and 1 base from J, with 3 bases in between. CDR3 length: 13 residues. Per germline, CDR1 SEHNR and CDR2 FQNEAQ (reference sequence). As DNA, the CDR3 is TGTGCCAGCAGCTTAGCAGAGAACACTGAAGCTTTCTTT. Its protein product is CASSLAENTEAFF.

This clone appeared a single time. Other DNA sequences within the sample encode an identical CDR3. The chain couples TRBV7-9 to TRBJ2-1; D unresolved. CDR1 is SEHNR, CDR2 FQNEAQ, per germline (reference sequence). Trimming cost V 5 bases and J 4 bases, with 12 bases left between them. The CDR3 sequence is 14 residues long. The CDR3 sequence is CASSPSGRYNEQFF. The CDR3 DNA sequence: TGTGCCAGCAGCCCCTCGGGTCGGTACAATGAGCAGTTCTTC.

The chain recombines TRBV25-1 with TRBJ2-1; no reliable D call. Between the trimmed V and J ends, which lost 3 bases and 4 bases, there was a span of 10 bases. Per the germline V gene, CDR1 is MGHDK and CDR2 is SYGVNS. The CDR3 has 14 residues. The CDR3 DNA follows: TGTGCCAGCAGTGATTTTAGGACGTACAATGAGCAGTTCTTC. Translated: CASSDFRTYNEQFF.

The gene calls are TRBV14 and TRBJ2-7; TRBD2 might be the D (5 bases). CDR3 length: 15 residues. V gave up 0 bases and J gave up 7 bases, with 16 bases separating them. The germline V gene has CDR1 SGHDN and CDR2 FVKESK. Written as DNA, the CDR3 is TGTGCCAGCAGCCAAGAAGGTGTGAGGGTGGGAGAGCAGTACTTC. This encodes CASSQEGVRVGEQYF.

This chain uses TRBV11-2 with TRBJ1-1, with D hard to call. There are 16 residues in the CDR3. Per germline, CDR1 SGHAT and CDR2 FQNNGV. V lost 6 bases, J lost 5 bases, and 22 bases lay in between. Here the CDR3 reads CASRAFLFGEGTEAFF. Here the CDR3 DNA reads TGTGCCAGCAGAGCTTTTCTATTCGGCGAGGGTACTGAAGCTTTCTTT.

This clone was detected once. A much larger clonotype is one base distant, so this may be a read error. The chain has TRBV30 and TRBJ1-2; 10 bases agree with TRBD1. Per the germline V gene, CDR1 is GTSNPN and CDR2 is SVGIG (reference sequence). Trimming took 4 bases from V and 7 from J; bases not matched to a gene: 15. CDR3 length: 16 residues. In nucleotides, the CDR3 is TGTGCCTGGAATATATTTCCCGGGACAGGGGACTTTGGCTACACCTTC. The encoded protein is CAWNIFPGTGDFGYTF.

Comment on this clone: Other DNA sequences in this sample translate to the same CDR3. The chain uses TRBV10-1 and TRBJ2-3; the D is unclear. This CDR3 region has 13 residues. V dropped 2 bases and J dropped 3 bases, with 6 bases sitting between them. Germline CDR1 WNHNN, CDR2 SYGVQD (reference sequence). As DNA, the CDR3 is TGCGCCAGCAGTGAGATGAGAACAGATACGCAGTATTTT. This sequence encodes CASSEMRTDTQYF.

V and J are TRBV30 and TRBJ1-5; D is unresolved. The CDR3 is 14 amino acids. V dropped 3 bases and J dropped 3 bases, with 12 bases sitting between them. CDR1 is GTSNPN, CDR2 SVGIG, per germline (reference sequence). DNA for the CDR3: TGTGCCTGGAGGAACCCCGGCCCCAATCAGCCCCAGCATTTT. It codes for CAWRNPGPNQPQHF.